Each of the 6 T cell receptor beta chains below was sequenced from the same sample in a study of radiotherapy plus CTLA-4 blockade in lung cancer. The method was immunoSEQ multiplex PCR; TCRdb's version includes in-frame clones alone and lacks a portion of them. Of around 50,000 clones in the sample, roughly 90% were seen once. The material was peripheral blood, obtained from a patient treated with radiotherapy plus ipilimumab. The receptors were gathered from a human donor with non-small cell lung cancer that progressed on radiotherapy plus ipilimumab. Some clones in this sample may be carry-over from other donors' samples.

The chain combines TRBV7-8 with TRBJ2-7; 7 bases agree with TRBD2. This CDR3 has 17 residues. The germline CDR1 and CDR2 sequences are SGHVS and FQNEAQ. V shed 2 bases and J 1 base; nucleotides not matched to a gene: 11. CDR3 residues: CASSLFGGGTLSYEQYF. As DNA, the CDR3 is TGTGCCAGCAGCTTATTTGGGGGGGGGACGCTATCCTACGAGCAGTACTTC.

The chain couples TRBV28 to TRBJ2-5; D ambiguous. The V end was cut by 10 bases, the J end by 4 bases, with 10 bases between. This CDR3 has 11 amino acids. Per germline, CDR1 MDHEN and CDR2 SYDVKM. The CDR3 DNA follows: TGTGCCACAGCGAATAGAGAGACCCAGTACTTC. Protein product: CATANRETQYF.

The CDR3 is CASSIDGRGQPQHF. CDR3 coding DNA: TGTGCCAGTAGTATAGATGGCAGGGGTCAGCCCCAGCATTTT. The V and J genes are TRBV19 and TRBJ1-5, with a weak D call TRBD1 (6 bases). This CDR3 spans 14 amino acids. V was clipped by 0 bases and J by 6 bases, with 9 bases between them. Looked up from germline, CDR1 is LNHDA and CDR2 is SQIVND (reference sequence).

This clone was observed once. The chain's CDR3 is CSVEGQTYEQYF. The CDR3 nucleotides read TGCAGCGTTGAGGGACAGACCTACGAGCAGTACTTC. The V gene is TRBV29-1, the J gene TRBJ2-7, with 7 positions matching TRBD1. J lost 2 bases, V lost 3 bases, and 1 base had no gene match. The CDR3 spans 12 residues. The germline V gene has CDR1 SQVTM and CDR2 ANQGSEA.

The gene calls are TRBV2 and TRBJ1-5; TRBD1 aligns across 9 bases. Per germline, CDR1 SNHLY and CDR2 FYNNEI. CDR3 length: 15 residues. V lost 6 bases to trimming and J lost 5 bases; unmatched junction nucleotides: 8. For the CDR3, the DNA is TGTGCCAGCAGGTCCGGACAGGGGATAGATCAGCCCCAGCATTTT. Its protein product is CASRSGQGIDQPQHF.

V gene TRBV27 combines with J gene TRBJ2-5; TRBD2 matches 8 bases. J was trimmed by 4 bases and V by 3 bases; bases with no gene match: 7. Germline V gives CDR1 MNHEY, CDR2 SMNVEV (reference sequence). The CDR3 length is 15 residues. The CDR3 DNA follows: TGTGCCAGCAGTTTCTCGGGGGGGGCCGCAGAGACCCAGTACTTC. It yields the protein CASSFSGGAAETQYF.